This TCR beta chain appears in the sequencing data of a study of T-cell reconstitution after alpha-beta-depleted transplantation in children (dated by TCRdb to the mid-2010s). Regarding the complete study: Using TCR repertoire profiling, the study followed T-cell immune reconstitution in a quantitative way in children after TCRalphabeta/CD19-depleted allogeneic hematopoietic cell transplantation.

This clonotype was observed many times. Its antigen is unknown. Per-nucleotide qualities are absent, and no much larger clonotype sits a single base away. Trimming removed 5 bases from V and 4 bases from J, leaving 11 bases between the germline ends. The CDR3 covers 13 residues, taking in both the cysteine and the phenylalanine. Just CDR3 DNA is preserved here, 39 bases in frame from base 1. Sequences MNHNS (CDR1) and SASEGT (CDR2) are obtained from the germline V gene. To prepare the library, PCR was applied. TCRdb shows the sequencer as Illumina HiSeq 2500. Molecular barcoding was employed in the preparation of TCR libraries, with unique molecular identifiers being used to normalize TCRbeta repertoire quantification. TCRdb handled the public reads itself, with Q25 trimming in fastp and clone calling in MiXCR, and kept productive beta chains. For every CDR3 protein sequence, its rows merge into one entry that carries the most common genes and DNA. The sample profile shows 200,000 to 250,000 distinct CDR3 sequences; approximately 12% of them were found once. In total, the top ten clones hold 2% to 3% of the sample.

The V and J segments used are TRBV6-1 and TRBJ1-1; tentative D gene TRBD1, with 5 bases matching. This clonotype originated in a human donor who donated a stem cell graft to a child with acute lymphoblastic leukemia. This material consisted of PBMCs from the stem cell graft donor, taken from the stem cell graft. The CDR3 here reads CASSQLGTTEAFF. The sequenced DNA: TGTGCCAGCAGTCAACTGGGGACCACTGAAGCTTTCTTT.